Each of the 30 T cell receptor beta chains below was sequenced from the same sample in a study of cytotoxic CD8 clonotypes in ibrutinib-treated CLL. Here immunoSEQ multiplex PCR was the method, and the copy in TCRdb shows in-frame clones only, minus some. This table has approximately 320,000 clones, approximately 67% appearing once. The specimen was PBMCs, collected after 36 months of ibrutinib treatment. These receptors originate from a human donor with chronic lymphocytic leukemia.

The genes are TRBV7-8 and TRBJ1-2, with 7 bases that match TRBD1. The CDR3 is 14 residues long. V gave up 5 bases and J gave up 4 bases; unmatched junction bases: 7. The germline V gene has CDR1 SGHVS and CDR2 FQNEAQ. The CDR3 DNA follows: TGTGCCAGCAGCCCCCAGGGGGAATTCTATGGCTACACCTTC. Its protein product is CASSPQGEFYGYTF. The whole variable domain, remainder taken from reference TRBV7-8 and TRBJ1-2, is GAGVSQSPRYKVAKRGQDVALRCDPISGHVSLFWYQQALGQGPEFLTYFQNEAQLDKSGLPSDRFFAERPEGSVSTLKIQRTQQEDSAVYLCASSPQGEFYGYTFGSGTRLTVV.

There are a few counts of this clone. The chain is built from TRBV27 and TRBJ2-7, with 15 bases matching TRBD2. The CDR3 is made up of 20 amino acids. From germline, CDR1 is MNHEY and CDR2 SMNVEV (reference sequence). V lost 3 bases and J lost 2; bases outside the gene matches: 14. The CDR3 bases are TGTGCCAGCAGTTTTAGCCCCTCGGGACTAGCGGGAGGTCGGCCCTACGAGCAGTACTTC. Translating gives CASSFSPSGLAGGRPYEQYF.

The chain carries TRBV6-5 and TRBJ2-7, with a possible D match to TRBD2 (6 bases). The CDR3 runs to 13 residues. Trimming shortened V by 5 bases and J by 2 bases, and 10 bases separated the two germline ends. Per the germline V gene, CDR1 is MNHEY and CDR2 is SVGAGI. In nucleotides, the CDR3 is TGTGCCAGCAGTAGCGGGTTCCCCTACGAGCAGTACTTC. It is translated as CASSSGFPYEQYF.

V is TRBV9 and J is TRBJ2-6; 9 bases agree with TRBD2. CDR3 length: 16 residues. J gave up 1 base and V 4 bases, and 3 bases lay outside the gene matches. CDR1 and CDR2 from the germline V gene are SGDLS and YYNGEE. CDR3 loop: CASSLREGSGANVLTF. As DNA, the CDR3 is TGTGCCAGCAGCTTGCGGGAGGGGTCTGGGGCCAACGTCCTGACTTTC.

For this clone: This same CDR3 is encoded by further DNA sequences in the sample. The chain has TRBV5-1 and TRBJ1-6; 9 bases align to TRBD1. Germline CDR1 SGHRS, CDR2 YFSETQ. The CDR3 contains 15 residues. The junction had 5 bases not matched to a gene; V was cut back by 0 bases and J by 10 bases. The CDR3 here is CASSLAGTGRSPLHF. CDR3 nucleotides: TGCGCCAGCAGCTTGGCAGGGACAGGGCGGTCACCCCTCCACTTT.

The chain links TRBV5-6 to TRBJ2-2; D might be TRBD1 or TRBD2, each matching 5 bases. CDR3 length: 14 residues. Germline CDR1 reads SGHDT; CDR2 reads YYEEEE. V lost 4 bases, J lost 4 bases, and 11 bases lay in between. CDR3 loop: CASSRGPPTGELFF. In nucleotides, the CDR3 is TGTGCCAGCAGCCGGGGACCGCCCACCGGGGAGCTGTTTTTT. Complete variable domain (other parts from reference TRBV5-6 and TRBJ2-2): DAGVTQSPTHLIKTRGQQVTLRCSPKSGHDTVSWYQQALGQGPQFIFQYYEEEERQRGNFPDRFSGHQFPNYSSELNVNALLLGDSALYLCASSRGPPTGELFFGEGSRLTVL.

This chain uses TRBV11-2 with TRBJ2-5; weak D call: TRBD2 (6 bases). Germline CDR1 is SGHAT and CDR2 is FQNNGV. Trimming removed 4 bases at V and 5 bases at J, with 20 bases between. The length of the CDR3 is 16 residues. The CDR3 loop is CASSWRGAKTRETQYF. The CDR3 DNA is TGTGCCAGCAGCTGGCGCGGGGCCAAGACAAGGGAGACCCAGTACTTC.

The chain has TRBV7-6 and TRBJ2-7; 7 bases align to TRBD2. This CDR3 is built from 15 residues. CDR1 SGHVS and CDR2 FNYEAQ come from the germline V gene. Trimming at V came to 3 bases and at J to 2 bases, leaving 7 bases not matched to a gene. The CDR3 spells CASSLGGSGPYEQYF. In DNA form, the CDR3 reads TGTGCCAGCAGCTTGGGGGGGAGTGGGCCCTACGAGCAGTACTTC.

The chain joins TRBV7-8 to TRBJ2-7; D is perhaps TRBD1 (6 bases). V was clipped by 1 base and J by 3 bases, with 13 bases between them. CDR3 length: 15 amino acids. Germline V lookup: CDR1 SGHVS, CDR2 FQNEAQ. In nucleotides, the CDR3 is TGTGCCAGCAGCTTAGTACCCCGCAGGGGCTACGAGCAGTACTTC. It is translated as CASSLVPRRGYEQYF.

This clone was picked up a small number of times. The V and J genes are TRBV11-3 and TRBJ2-2, with D hard to call. CDR1 is SGHNT, CDR2 YENEEA, per germline. The CDR3 is made up of 15 amino acids. Between the trimmed V and J ends, which lost 5 bases and 3 bases, there was a span of 13 bases. This CDR3 is CASSKHPADTGELFF. CDR3 in DNA: TGTGCCAGCAGCAAACATCCCGCGGACACCGGGGAGCTGTTTTTT.

The table lists this clone with a few counts. The rearrangement joins TRBV7-8 to TRBJ2-1; TRBD2 agrees at 7 bases. Per the germline V gene, CDR1 is SGHVS and CDR2 is FQNEAQ. After removal of 0 bases from V and 4 bases from J, the junction contained 6 bases not matched to a gene. The CDR3 runs 16 residues. In DNA, the CDR3 is TGTGCCAGCAGCTTAGCCCTAGCGGCGGCTTACAATGAGCAGTTCTTC. Encoded protein: CASSLALAAAYNEQFF.

The chain's CDR3 is CASSWGQPDDNEQFF. Written as DNA, the CDR3 is TGTGCCAGCAGCTGGGGACAGCCCGATGACAATGAGCAGTTCTTC. The chain has TRBV11-2 and TRBJ2-1; TRBD1 aligns across 7 bases. From germline, CDR1 is SGHAT and CDR2 FQNNGV. V dropped 4 bases and J dropped 5; count of bases not matched to a gene: 8. This CDR3 spans 15 amino acids.

V and J are TRBV10-3 and TRBJ1-6; 7 positions match TRBD1. With V trimmed by 8 bases and J by 5 bases, 15 bases remained unmatched. This CDR3 spans 17 amino acids. Germline CDR1 is ENHRY and CDR2 is SYGVKD. The CDR3, as DNA: TGTGCCATCGGACAGGTCAAACTCAAATCCAATAATTCACCCCTCCACTTT. Translating gives CAIGQVKLKSNNSPLHF.

V usage is TRBV7-2 and J usage is TRBJ2-5; possible D gene TRBD1, 7 bases. Trimming stripped 6 bases from V and 3 bases from J, with 11 bases between. This CDR3 spans 13 amino acids. Germline V CDR1 and CDR2: SGHTA, FQGNSA. The CDR3 is CASRSGGKETQYF. CDR3 DNA sequence: TGTGCCAGCAGGTCAGGGGGGAAAGAGACCCAGTACTTC.

This chain joins TRBV7-3 and TRBJ2-3, with unresolved D. Germline assignment: CDR1 SGHTA and CDR2 FQGTGA. The length of the CDR3 is 14 residues. The V end was cut by 3 bases, the J end by 1 base, with 8 bases between. DNA for the CDR3: TGTGCCAGCAGCTTCGGAAGCGGCACAGATACGCAGTATTTT. It yields the protein CASSFGSGTDTQYF.

The V call is TRBV5-1, the J call TRBJ1-3, with no clear D. This CDR3 region has 15 residues. The germline V and J ends were trimmed by 1 base and 3 bases, with 11 bases remaining between them. Germline V lookup: CDR1 SGHRS, CDR2 YFSETQ. CDR3 sequence (DNA): TGCGCCAGCAGCTTGAGTTGGCAGGATGGAAACACCATATATTTT. This codes for CASSLSWQDGNTIYF.

The table lists this clone with a few counts. The chain joins TRBV6-1 to TRBJ2-5; TRBD1 matches 7 bases. The germline V gene has CDR1 MNHNS and CDR2 SASEGT. The CDR3 is 14 amino acids. Germline trimming cut 4 bases from V and 9 bases from J; bases unmatched to any gene: 11. CDR3 region: CASSVIGNRGSQYF. The CDR3 nucleotides read TGTGCCAGCAGTGTCATTGGTAACAGGGGATCCCAGTACTTC.

This rearrangement joins TRBV9 to TRBJ2-1; 7 bases are a match to TRBD1. The CDR3 covers 15 residues. V was pared by 3 bases and J by 7 bases, with 10 bases of the junction left unmatched. Germline V gives CDR1 SGDLS, CDR2 YYNGEE. CDR3: CASSDYLGTDNEQFF. Written as DNA, the CDR3 is TGTGCCAGCAGCGATTACCTCGGGACAGATAATGAGCAGTTCTTC.

The gene calls are TRBV6-1 and TRBJ1-2, with D perhaps TRBD1 (5 bases). The germline V gene has CDR1 MNHNS and CDR2 SASEGT. V lost 4 bases, J lost 4 bases, and 19 bases lay in between. The CDR3 sequence is 16 residues long. CDR3: CASSVARAQPVYGYTF. The CDR3 DNA is TGTGCCAGCAGTGTGGCCAGGGCCCAACCCGTCTATGGCTACACCTTC.

In DNA form, the CDR3 reads TGTGCCAGTAGTATGAGGCGGGGTTACGAGCAGTACTTC. It yields the protein CASSMRRGYEQYF. The chain employs TRBV19 and TRBJ2-7; tentatively, D is TRBD2 (6 bases). The CDR3 sequence is 13 residues long. CDR1 and CDR2 from the germline V gene are LNHDA and SQIVND (reference sequence). V was cut by 3 bases and J by 4 bases, with 10 bases left in between. The full variable domain, in which reference TRBV19 and TRBJ2-7 provide the parts outside the CDR3, is DGGITQSPKYLFRKEGQNVTLSCEQNLNHDAMYWYRQDPGQGLRLIYYSQIVNDFQKGDIAEGYSVSREKKESFPLTVTSAQKNPTAFYLCASSMRRGYEQYFGPGTRLTVT.

The chain recombines TRBV7-8 with TRBJ2-7, with D possibly matching TRBD1 (5 bases). V was cut by 1 base and J by 7 bases, with 8 bases left in between. The CDR3 is 12 amino acids. Germline values: CDR1 SGHVS, CDR2 FQNEAQ. CDR3 sequence: CASSLVGDEQYF. CDR3 nucleotide sequence: TGTGCCAGCAGCTTAGTAGGGGATGAGCAGTACTTC. Full variable domain (outside the CDR3, taken from reference TRBV7-8 and TRBJ2-7): GAGVSQSPRYKVAKRGQDVALRCDPISGHVSLFWYQQALGQGPEFLTYFQNEAQLDKSGLPSDRFFAERPEGSVSTLKIQRTQQEDSAVYLCASSLVGDEQYFGPGTRLTVT.

The rearrangement links TRBV2 to TRBJ1-1; D is uncertain. The ends were cut back, 6 bases at V and 5 bases at J, with 7 bases in the middle. Germline CDR1 and CDR2: SNHLY and FYNNEI. The CDR3 consists of 11 residues. CDR3 amino acids: CASSPVTEAFF. The CDR3 DNA sequence: TGTGCCAGCAGCCCGGTAACTGAAGCTTTCTTT.

The genes are TRBV27 and TRBJ1-1; D is uncertain. Trimming cost V 7 bases and J 0 bases, with 9 bases left between them. Germline V CDR1 and CDR2: MNHEY, SMNVEV (reference sequence). The CDR3 consists of 13 residues. The CDR3 nucleotides are TGTGCCAGCACGGCGGGCATGAACACTGAAGCTTTCTTT. Encoded protein: CASTAGMNTEAFF.

The chain combines TRBV4-1 with TRBJ1-4; D not resolved. The CDR3 is 16 amino acids. Trimming left V 2 bases short and J 1 base short, with 11 bases between. The germline CDR1 and CDR2 sequences are MGHRA and YSYEKL. CDR3 nucleotides: TGCGCCAGCAGCCAACAGCTTTTCCAAACTAATGAAAAACTGTTTTTT. This codes for CASSQQLFQTNEKLFF.

The rearrangement links TRBV9 to TRBJ2-2; no firm D call. The V gene lost 4 bases and the J gene lost 6 bases, with 16 bases spanning the gap. Germline V gives CDR1 SGDLS, CDR2 YYNGEE. The CDR3 has 15 amino acids. The CDR3 loop reads CASSIQYSSAGELFF. Written as DNA, the CDR3 is TGTGCCAGCAGCATACAGTATTCATCCGCCGGGGAGCTGTTTTTT.

The V gene is TRBV5-1, the J gene TRBJ2-1, with 8 bases that match TRBD1. The CDR3 has 15 amino acids. The V segment lost 4 bases and the J segment 5 bases; nucleotides outside the gene matches: 8. Looked up from germline, CDR1 is SGHRS and CDR2 is YFSETQ. The CDR3: CASSLPGQANNEQFF. The CDR3 nucleotides are TGCGCCAGCAGCCTACCGGGACAGGCCAACAATGAGCAGTTCTTC.

This clone was detected a few times. This rearrangement joins TRBV18 to TRBJ2-3; possible D gene TRBD2, 5 bases. CDR1 and CDR2 from the germline V gene are KGHSH and LQKENI. This CDR3 is built from 16 residues. V gave up 2 bases and J gave up 2 bases, with 14 bases separating them. CDR3 DNA sequence: TGTGCCAGCTCACCAACTACGCGGGCCTACACAGATACGCAGTATTTT. This codes for CASSPTTRAYTDTQYF.

This clone was detected a few times. The V and J genes are TRBV28 and TRBJ2-7; D may be TRBD1 (6 bases). The CDR3 has 11 residues. In germline, CDR1 is MDHEN, CDR2 SYDVKM. V shed 11 bases and J shed 4 bases, with 12 bases lying between them. Written as DNA, the CDR3 is TGTGCCGTAACGAGGGGGTACGAGCAGTACTTC. Residues: CAVTRGYEQYF. Using reference TRBV28 and TRBJ2-7 for the parts outside the CDR3, the full variable domain is DVKVTQSSRYLVKRTGEKVFLECVQDMDHENMFWYRQDPGLGLRLIYFSYDVKMKEKGDIPEGYSVSREKKERFSLILESASTNQTSMYLCAVTRGYEQYFGPGTRLTVT.

There are a few counts of this clone. V is TRBV2 and J is TRBJ2-7; D unresolved. This CDR3 spans 14 amino acids. Trimming took off 3 bases at V and 0 bases at J, with 9 bases between the two ends. CDR1 and CDR2 (germline): SNHLY, FYNNEI. The CDR3 bases are TGTGCCAGCAGTGATACGGGTTCCTCCTACGAGCAGTACTTC. This codes for CASSDTGSSYEQYF.

The rearrangement links TRBV9 to TRBJ2-7; 8 bases map to TRBD2. Germline assignment: CDR1 SGDLS and CDR2 YYNGEE. The CDR3 extends over 14 amino acids. Trimming at V came to 4 bases and at J to 4 bases, leaving 7 bases not matched to a gene. CDR3 residues: CASSPGTRGYEQYF. CDR3 nucleotide sequence: TGTGCCAGCAGCCCCGGGACTAGAGGGTACGAGCAGTACTTC.